Listed below are T cell receptor beta chains from one sample, sequenced in a study of T cells in Graves' hyperthyroidism and ophthalmopathy. MiXCR was run by TCRdb on the multiplex PCR reads, yielding one entry per CDR3 protein. This repertoire shows about 720,000 distinct CDR3 sequences, approximately 18% found once; its top ten account for about a sixth. Sequenced material: blood. These receptors were collected from a woman between 50 and 59 years old with Graves' hyperthyroidism that later progressed to Graves' ophthalmopathy. The CDR3 runs from the conserved cysteine through the conserved F or W. D genes are given only for firm matches. Rows may omit the clone size; those that give it use once, few, many or a size class.

>many|TRBJ1-2|TRBV10-3|-
CAISESGSYGYTF
TGTGCCATCAGTGAGTCCGGGTCCTATGGCTACACCTTC
>few|TRBJ1-3|TRBV5-1|-
CASSSGPARTIYF
TGCGCCAGCAGCTCGGGACCGGCCAGAACCATATATTTT
>-|TRBJ2-3|TRBV6-1|-
CASRWGRNTDTQYF
TGTGCCAGCCGCTGGGGACGAAACACAGATACGCAGTATTTT
>many|TRBJ1-1|TRBV6-1|-
CASKFVSGFSGTEAFF
TGTGCCAGCAAGTTCGTCTCGGGTTTTAGCGGCACTGAAGCTTTCTTT
>few|TRBJ2-7|TRBV20-1|TRBD1
CSAREGTGADEQYF
TGCAGTGCTAGAGAAGGGACAGGGGCCGACGAGCAGTACTTC
>-|TRBJ2-5|TRBV19|-
CASAGTLNQETQYF
TGTGCCAGTGCCGGGACCCTAAACCAAGAGACCCAGTACTTC
>many|TRBJ1-1|TRBV6-1|-
CASALENTEAFF
TGTGCCAGCGCCTTGGAGAACACTGAAGCTTTCTTT
>-|TRBJ1-2|TRBV9|-
CASSGTTLNYGYTF
TGTGCCAGCAGCGGTACGACTCTAAACTATGGCTACACCTTC
>few|TRBJ2-1|TRBV4-1|-
CASSQRDGSYNEQFF
TGCGCCAGCAGCCAACGGGACGGGTCCTACAATGAGCAGTTCTTC
>once|TRBJ2-2|TRBV7-6|-
CAGRQAASGELFF
TGTGCCGGAAGACAGGCCGCCTCCGGGGAGCTGTTTTTT
>-|TRBJ1-3|TRBV6-1|-
CASSEFRTLSGNTIYF
TGTGCCAGCAGTGAATTCCGGACTCTCTCTGGAAACACCATATATTTT
>few|TRBJ1-2|TRBV20-1|-
CSAKSPLGNYGYTF
TGCAGTGCTAAGAGTCCTTTAGGAAACTATGGCTACACCTTC
>few|TRBJ1-4|TRBV6-1|TRBD1
CASARQGDEKLFF
TGTGCCAGCGCCCGACAGGGAGATGAAAAACTGTTTTTT
>many|TRBJ2-4|TRBV30|TRBD1
CAWSRTGSWAKNIQYF
TGTGCCTGGTCAAGGACAGGGAGCTGGGCCAAAAACATTCAGTACTTC
>few|TRBJ2-5|TRBV18|-
CASSPPGSSQETQYF
TGTGCCAGCTCACCACCGGGCAGCAGCCAAGAGACCCAGTACTTC
>-|TRBJ2-7|TRBV30|TRBD1
CALTGNPYEQYF
TGTGCCTTGACAGGGAACCCCTACGAGCAGTACTTC
>-|TRBJ2-3|TRBV7-8|-
CASSAGVPGQYDTQYF
TGTGCCAGCAGCGCCGGGGTACCGGGGCAATACGATACGCAGTATTTT
>-|TRBJ2-5|TRBV5-1|TRBD2
CASRTGLAGVETQYF
TGTGCCAGCAGAACCGGACTAGCGGGGGTTGAGACCCAGTACTTC
>once|TRBJ1-6|TRBV4-1|-
CASSQEGQGYNSPLHF
TGCGCCAGCAGCCAAGAGGGACAAGGATATAATTCACCCCTCCACTTT
>-|TRBJ1-2|TRBV6-2/TRBV6-3|-
CASSQDPTGSRGYTF
TGTGCCAGCAGTCAAGACCCCACAGGGTCTCGAGGCTACACCTTC
>many|TRBJ2-3|TRBV24-1|TRBD2
CATSDLTSGGSDTQYF
TGTGCCACCAGTGATTTGACCAGCGGGGGGTCAGATACGCAGTATTTT
>-|TRBJ1-1|TRBV5-6|-
CASSLASAFLGGNTEAFF
TGTGCCAGCAGCTTGGCCTCGGCGTTTCTAGGGGGGAACACTGAAGCTTTCTTT
>many|TRBJ2-5|TRBV30|-
CAWRIPRGAQETQYF
TGTGCCTGGCGCATACCCCGGGGGGCCCAAGAGACCCAGTACTTC
>few|TRBJ1-3|TRBV9|-
CASSAGYSGNTIYF
TGTGCCAGCAGCGCGGGGTACTCTGGAAACACCATATATTTT
>many|TRBJ1-1|TRBV7-9|-
CASSLGSTGNTEAFF
TGTGCCAGCAGCTTAGGTTCGACTGGGAACACTGAAGCTTTCTTT
>many|TRBJ2-3|TRBV10-3|TRBD2
CAISDRGGSTDTQYF
TGTGCCATCAGTGATCGCGGGGGTAGCACAGATACGCAGTATTTT
>few|TRBJ1-2|TRBV6-1|TRBD1
CASRPTGSGYTF
TGTGCCAGCAGACCGACAGGGAGTGGCTACACCTTC
>many|TRBJ2-3|TRBV3-1|-
CASSQERGAGSADTQYF
TGTGCCAGCAGCCAAGAGAGGGGGGCTGGTAGTGCAGATACGCAGTATTTT
>-|TRBJ2-5|TRBV12-3/TRBV12-4|-
CASSEFGTKQETQYF
TGTGCCAGCAGTGAGTTTGGGACCAAGCAAGAGACCCAGTACTTC
>few|TRBJ1-1|TRBV14|-
CASSQDGTGMNTEAFF
TGTGCCAGCAGCCAAGACGGGACCGGAATGAACACTGAAGCTTTCTTT
>-|TRBJ1-5|TRBV28|-
CASSLVGEAQPQHF
TGTGCCAGCAGCCTGGTCGGGGAGGCTCAGCCCCAGCATTTT
>many|TRBJ1-5|TRBV2|TRBD1
CASSGDGTGGQPQHF
TGTGCCAGCAGTGGGGACGGGACAGGGGGTCAGCCCCAGCATTTT
>many|TRBJ2-3|TRBV20-1|-
CSASTANTQYF
TGCAGTGCTAGTACTGCGAATACGCAGTATTTT
>many|TRBJ2-3|TRBV3-1|-
CASSLRGAASTDTQYF
TGTGCCAGCAGCCTCCGGGGAGCGGCAAGCACAGATACGCAGTATTTT
>-|TRBJ1-2|TRBV5-1|-
CASSLGPWAGGQGYTF
TGCGCCAGCAGCTTGGGACCCTGGGCCGGGGGGCAAGGCTACACCTTC
>few|TRBJ2-2|TRBV7-9|-
CASRNAGTANTGELFF
TGTGCCAGCAGAAACGCCGGGACCGCGAACACCGGGGAGCTGTTTTTT
>many|TRBJ2-3|TRBV5-1|-
CASSPGSGADTQYF
TGCGCCAGCAGCCCAGGGAGCGGCGCAGATACGCAGTATTTT
>few|TRBJ1-2|TRBV5-8|-
CASSLDLDGYTF
TGTGCCAGCAGCTTGGACTTGGATGGCTACACCTTC
>-|TRBJ2-1|TRBV15|TRBD2
CATSRDSRGVTYNEQFF
TGTGCCACCAGCAGAGATAGCCGGGGGGTCACCTACAATGAGCAGTTCTTC
>many|TRBJ2-7|TRBV20-1|TRBD2
CSAMGTSGEQYF
TGCAGTGCTATGGGGACTAGCGGCGAGCAGTACTTC
>few|TRBJ1-2|TRBV7-9|-
CASSERQENYGYTF
TGTGCCAGCAGCGAACGCCAGGAAAACTATGGCTACACCTTC
>-|TRBJ1-1|TRBV4-1|-
CASSQARGEAFF
TGCGCCAGCAGCCAAGCGAGGGGTGAAGCTTTCTTT
>few|TRBJ2-7|TRBV29-1|-
CSVQNLPSTSEQYF
TGCAGCGTTCAGAATCTCCCATCGACCTCCGAGCAGTACTTC